A single T cell receptor (beta chain) is shown here with its context. Germline lookup yields CDR1 SGHRS and CDR2 YFSETQ. The CDR3 contains 17 residues. V gave up 5 bases and J gave up 4 bases; unmatched junction bases: 13. Profiled with immunoSEQ multiplex PCR; TCRdb holds only in-frame clones, not every one. The sample yields 25,000 to 35,000 clones, roughly 85% seen once. The data derive from a study of blood T cell repertoires in COVID-19. This rearrangement joins TRBV5-1 to TRBJ2-7; 12 positions agree with TRBD1. Sequences were obtained from peripheral blood. This receptor was identified in a man aged 60-69 years with active COVID-19. The CDR3 reads CASSWGPGTGGAYEQYF. For the CDR3, the DNA is TGCGCCAGCAGTTGGGGCCCGGGGACAGGGGGCGCGTACGAGCAGTACTTC.